What follows describes a single T cell receptor (beta chain). This specimen belongs to a study of blood T cell repertoires in COVID-19. Across the whole study: There were acute and convalescent COVID-19 samples, and they came from the United States, Italy and Spain. Sample material is recorded as cDNA or gDNA derived from T cells, B-cell-depleted T cells, or PBMCs.

The CDR3 loop spans 13 amino acids. V was shortened by 5 bases and J by 4 bases, with 11 bases between the two germline ends. In the authors' workflow: Researchers report that nucleated cell counts were estimated from reference gene primer amplification. TCRdb keeps only in-frame clones here, not all; method: immunoSEQ multiplex PCR. D and trimming were read from the DNA, whereas the V and J calls and clone size are those reported in that table. Of over 600,000 clones listed, over 80% are singletons. This sequence was found in a woman younger than 35 with acute or convalescent COVID-19. The V call is TRBV12-3 or TRBV12-4, the J call TRBJ1-1, with a possible D match to TRBD1 (6 bases). Source material: peripheral blood. In nucleotides, the CDR3 is TGTGCCAGCAGTCGAGCAGGGGTCACTGAAGCTTTCTTT. It translates to CASSRAGVTEAFF.